This TCR beta chain was sequenced for a study of identical twins. Per the germline V gene, CDR1 is MNHEY and CDR2 is SVGAGI. Trimming left V 2 bases short and J 11 bases short, with 15 bases between. The CDR3 is 14 residues long. As for this clonotype: Its antigen is not known.

Whole-study findings and limits: Memory repertoires lacked the insertion deficit that abundant cord blood beta clonotypes showed. Out-of-frame sharing of TCR alpha in monozygotic twins was underestimated by models. Conclusions were drawn cross-sectionally by statistical analysis, without following the same donors.

TCRdb passed the 5' RACE reads through MiXCR, listing each CDR3 protein once. The sample carries around 370,000 distinct CDR3 sequences, around 9.7% recorded once. The sample comprised naive T cells sorted from blood. The clonotype originates from a woman aged 45-65 years in good health. This chain uses TRBV6-5 with TRBJ2-2, with D possibly TRBD2 on 6 matching bases. DNA for the CDR3: TGTGCCAGCAGTTACCAGGGAGGCGTGGGAGAGCTGTTTTTT. Translating gives CASSYQGGVGELFF.